These 21 T cell receptor beta chains came from one sample sequenced in a study of cytomegalovirus exposure and HLA in healthy donors. 60 Vbeta and 13 Jbeta primers were used in PCR. Method: immunoSEQ multiplex PCR; TCRdb's copy keeps in-frame clones and lacks some. The sample gives 150,000 to 200,000 clones, 70% to 85% of which show up once; roughly 2% is in the top ten. Sequenced: PBMCs. The receptors stem from a man aged 40-55 years in good health and CMV-seronegative.

The chain joins TRBV5-1 to TRBJ2-3, with TRBD1 identical over 10 bases. The length of the CDR3 is 18 residues. CDR1 and CDR2 (germline): SGHRS, YFSETQ. Trimming cost V 0 bases and J 4 bases; bases outside gene matches: 11. In nucleotides, the CDR3 is TGCGCCAGCAGCTTGGCCGACAGGGGGCTAGGATCCGCAGATACGCAGTATTTT. It encodes CASSLADRGLGSADTQYF.

The chain carries TRBV5-5 and TRBJ2-7; TRBD2 aligns across 7 bases. The germline CDR1 and CDR2 sequences are SGHKS and YYEKEE (reference sequence). J lost 4 bases, V lost 6 bases, and 7 bases had no gene match. CDR3 length: 13 residues. The CDR3 DNA reads as TGTGCCAGCACCAGAGCGGGGATATACGAGCAGTACTTC. Amino acids: CASTRAGIYEQYF.

V and J are TRBV7-2 and TRBJ1-6; tentatively, D is TRBD1 (5 bases). Germline loops: CDR1 SGHTA, CDR2 FQGNSA. This CDR3 comprises 14 residues. V lost 5 bases to trimming and J lost 7 bases, with 12 bases between them. The CDR3: CASSPNGGNSPLHF. CDR3 DNA: TGTGCCAGCAGCCCAAACGGGGGAAATTCACCCCTCCACTTT.

Of note for this clone: One end of the junction fails to match germline, which may point to a read error. This chain uses TRBV7-7 with TRBJ2-5, with a tentative D call TRBD2 (7 bases). The germline V gene has CDR1 SSHAT and CDR2 FNYEAQ (reference sequence). The CDR3 length is 15 residues. For the CDR3, the DNA is TGTGCTAGCAGCTTAGGGGGGAGGGGACAAGAGACCCAGTACTTC. It translates to CASSLGGRGQETQYF.

Only a few counts were recorded for this clone. V usage is TRBV5-1 and J usage is TRBJ2-1; 8 bases fit TRBD2. This CDR3 spans 16 amino acids. Germline V lookup: CDR1 SGHRS, CDR2 YFSETQ. V trimming: 4 bases; J trimming: 9 bases; junction bases outside the gene matches: 15. The CDR3 is CASSTLPGGESSEQFF. CDR3 sequence (DNA): TGCGCCAGCAGCACTCTGCCGGGAGGGGAGTCAAGTGAGCAGTTCTTC. Full variable domain (remainder filled in from reference TRBV5-1 and TRBJ2-1): KAGVTQTPRYLIKTRGQQVTLSCSPISGHRSVSWYQQTPGQGLQFLFEYFSETQRNKGNFPGRFSGRQFSNSRSEMNVSTLELGDSALYLCASSTLPGGESSEQFFGPGTRLTVL.

This chain uses TRBV6-5 with TRBJ2-2; 9 bases align to TRBD2. This CDR3 is 15 amino acids long. Germline V gene sequence: CDR1 MNHEY, CDR2 SVGAGI. The ends lost 4 bases at V and 4 bases at J; junction bases unmatched: 4. CDR3 in DNA: TGTGCCAGCAGTTTTGCGGGGGGGGTCACCGGGGAGCTGTTTTTT. It specifies CASSFAGGVTGELFF.

The chain links TRBV11-3 to TRBJ2-1; possible D gene TRBD2, 6 bases. The CDR3 contains 16 residues. V was cut by 5 bases and J by 5 bases, with 19 bases left in between. Germline lookup yields CDR1 SGHNT and CDR2 YENEEA. DNA for the CDR3: TGTGCCAGCAGCCCACGTTCTAGCGACCGGAACAATGAGCAGTTCTTC. Its protein is CASSPRSSDRNNEQFF. Drawing the rest from reference TRBV11-3 and TRBJ2-1, the complete variable domain is EAGVVQSPRYKIIEKKQPVAFWCNPISGHNTLYWYLQNLGQGPELLIRYENEEAVDDSQLPKDRFSAERLKGVDSTLKIQPAELGDSAVYLCASSPRSSDRNNEQFFGPGTRLTVL.

The CDR3 loop is CAISQGNNQPQHF. CDR3 sequence (DNA): TGTGCCATTTCGCAGGGGAACAATCAGCCCCAGCATTTT. V usage is TRBV10-3 and J usage is TRBJ1-5; a possible D gene is TRBD1 (6 bases). Germline V gene data show CDR1 as ENHRY and CDR2 as SYGVKD. This CDR3 contains 13 residues. The V and J ends lost 9 bases and 3 bases respectively, with 12 bases between them.

In this sample, this clone is medium-sized. The chain carries TRBV13 and TRBJ1-4; a weak D match, TRBD1 (5 bases). The CDR3 length is 16 residues. The V gene's germline CDR1 is PRHDT and CDR2 FYEKMQ (reference sequence). The V end lost 2 bases, the J end lost 5 bases, and 15 bases lay between the germline ends. In nucleotides, the CDR3 is TGTGCCAGCAGCTTAAGGGCGCAGGGAAGAAATGAAAAACTGTTTTTT. It specifies CASSLRAQGRNEKLFF. The full variable domain, in which reference TRBV13 and TRBJ1-4 provide the parts outside the CDR3, is AAGVIQSPRHLIKEKRETATLKCYPIPRHDTVYWYQQGPGQDPQFLISFYEKMQSDKGSIPDRFSAQQFSDYHSELNMSSLELGDSALYFCASSLRAQGRNEKLFFGSGTQLSVL.

In regard to this clone: Within the sample, other DNA sequences also encode this same CDR3. Written as DNA, the CDR3 is TGCGCCAGCAGCTTGGGCCAGGGTAACACCGGGGAGCTGTTTTTT. Translation: CASSLGQGNTGELFF. The gene calls are TRBV5-1 and TRBJ2-2; possible D gene TRBD1, 5 bases. The CDR3 covers 15 residues. Trimming pared 0 bases from V and 2 bases from J, leaving 8 bases between. Germline V gives CDR1 SGHRS, CDR2 YFSETQ. Full variable domain (missing parts from reference TRBV5-1 and TRBJ2-2): KAGVTQTPRYLIKTRGQQVTLSCSPISGHRSVSWYQQTPGQGLQFLFEYFSETQRNKGNFPGRFSGRQFSNSRSEMNVSTLELGDSALYLCASSLGQGNTGELFFGEGSRLTVL.

The rearrangement links TRBV7-8 to TRBJ2-5, with no clear D. The closer fit of TRBJ2-7 to the DNA end suggests the J call may be wrong. CDR3 size: 13 residues. Germline V gene data show CDR1 as SGHVS and CDR2 as FQNEAQ. DNA for the CDR3: TGTGCCAGCAGCGTCGACTCGATCTACGAGCAGTACTTC. It translates to CASSVDSIYEQYF.

The chain couples TRBV13 to TRBJ2-3; TRBD2 matches 10 bases. Germline CDR1 and CDR2: PRHDT and FYEKMQ (reference sequence). The CDR3 length is 21 residues. The V gene end was trimmed by 3 bases and the J gene end by 4 bases; junction bases not matched to a gene: 22. The CDR3 protein is CASSFTLLPGLARPSPDTQYF. DNA for the CDR3: TGTGCCAGCAGCTTTACCCTATTACCGGGACTAGCGCGCCCCAGCCCAGATACGCAGTATTTT.

This clone has only a few counts. This chain links TRBV14 with TRBJ1-3, with 10 nucleotides matching TRBD1. This CDR3 spans 15 amino acids. Germline values: CDR1 SGHDN, CDR2 FVKESK. Unmatched junction bases numbered 3, after V lost 3 bases and J lost 4 bases. CDR3 region: CASSQTGGDGNTIYF. The CDR3 DNA sequence: TGTGCCAGCAGCCAGACAGGGGGCGACGGAAACACCATATATTTT.

This chain connects TRBV30 to TRBJ2-1, with a weak D call TRBD1 (5 bases). V shed 3 bases and J shed 8 bases, with 8 bases lying between them. The CDR3 extends over 11 amino acids. Germline V gene data show CDR1 as GTSNPN and CDR2 as SVGIG (reference sequence). CDR3 sequence (DNA): TGTGCCTGGAGACAGGTCGATGAGCAGTTCTTC. Protein sequence: CAWRQVDEQFF.

The J gene is TRBJ2-7, the V gene TRBV30, with 7 bases aligning to TRBD2. The trim removed 7 bases at V and 2 bases at J, leaving 8 bases unmatched. CDR3 length: 13 residues. Germline assignment: CDR1 GTSNPN and CDR2 SVGIG (reference sequence). For the CDR3, the DNA is TGTGCCTTGATGCGGGAGTCCCCCTACGAGCAGTACTTC. It encodes CALMRESPYEQYF.

The rearrangement joins TRBV14 to TRBJ2-5; no clear D. Per germline, CDR1 SGHDN and CDR2 FVKESK. V gave up 0 bases and J gave up 5 bases, with 7 bases separating them. The CDR3 sequence is 13 residues long. This CDR3 reads CASSQDLLETQYF. The DNA of the CDR3 is TGTGCCAGCAGCCAAGATCTCCTGGAGACCCAGTACTTC.

The chain uses TRBV28 and TRBJ2-7; D unclear. From germline, CDR1 is MDHEN and CDR2 SYDVKM. The ends were cut back, 6 bases at V and 6 bases at J, with 12 bases in the middle. The CDR3 totals 12 residues. The CDR3, as DNA: TGTGCCAGCAGCCGATCCCAGTCCGAGCAGTACTTC. As protein: CASSRSQSEQYF.

There are a few counts of this clone. The genes are TRBV6-5 and TRBJ1-3; D not certain. CDR1 and CDR2 from the germline V gene are MNHEY and SVGAGI. V lost 2 bases, J lost 0 bases, and 11 bases lay in between. The CDR3 is 16 residues long. In nucleotides, the CDR3 is TGTGCCAGCAGTTACGAGGTCCACCCCTCTGGAAACACCATATATTTT. Its protein is CASSYEVHPSGNTIYF.

The V call is TRBV9, the J call TRBJ2-5; D may be TRBD2 (6 bases). The CDR3 totals 16 residues. V lost 6 bases, J lost 2 bases, and 20 bases lay in between. The germline CDR1 and CDR2 sequences are SGDLS and YYNGEE. Here the CDR3 DNA reads TGTGCCAGCACCCGCGGGGCAGCGGCCTCTCAAGAGACCCAGTACTTC. Its protein product is CASTRGAAASQETQYF.

This chain connects TRBV6-5 to TRBJ1-2; 10 bases agree with TRBD1. This CDR3 has 14 amino acids. Germline CDR1 MNHEY, CDR2 SVGAGI. J gave up 8 bases and V 0 bases, and 3 bases lay outside the gene matches. The CDR3 loop is CASSYSTGGLGYTF. The CDR3 nucleotides read TGTGCCAGCAGTTACTCGACAGGGGGCCTGGGCTACACCTTC.

The chain employs TRBV10-2 and TRBJ1-3; the match to TRBD1 covers 7 bases. The CDR3 has 15 residues. V lost 6 bases to trimming and J lost 3 bases; unmatched junction nucleotides: 8. CDR1 and CDR2 from the germline V gene are WSHSY and SAAADI. CDR3 DNA sequence: TGCGCCAGCAGCAACAGGGGCTTTATTGGAAACACCATATATTTT. This translates into CASSNRGFIGNTIYF.